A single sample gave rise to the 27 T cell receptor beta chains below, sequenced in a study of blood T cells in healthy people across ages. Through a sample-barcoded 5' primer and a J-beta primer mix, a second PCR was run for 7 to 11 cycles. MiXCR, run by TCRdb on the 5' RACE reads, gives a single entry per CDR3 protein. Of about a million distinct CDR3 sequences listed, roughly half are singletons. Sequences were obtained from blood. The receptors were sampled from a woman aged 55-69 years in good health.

The CDR3: CASSQGQSGTDTQYF. The CDR3 nucleotides read TGTGCCAGCAGTCAGGGACAGTCTGGTACAGATACGCAGTATTTT. This chain joins TRBV6-2 or TRBV6-3 and TRBJ2-3; 7 nucleotides align to TRBD1. The CDR3 runs to 15 residues. Germline V CDR1 and CDR2: MNHEY, SVGEGT. V shed 5 bases, J shed 3 bases, and the junction held 8 bases outside the gene matches.

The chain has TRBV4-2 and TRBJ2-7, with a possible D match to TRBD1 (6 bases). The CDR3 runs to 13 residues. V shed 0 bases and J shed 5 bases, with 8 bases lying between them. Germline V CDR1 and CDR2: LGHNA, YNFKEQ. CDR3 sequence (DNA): TGTGCCAGCAGCCAAGATAAGGGGGACGAGCAGTACTTC. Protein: CASSQDKGDEQYF.

This CDR3 is CSSLARPGELFF. The DNA of the CDR3 is TGCAGCTCTCTAGCGCGGCCCGGGGAGCTGTTTTTT. The chain is built from TRBV29-1 and TRBJ2-2; a weak D match, TRBD2 (6 bases). Germline V gives CDR1 SQVTM, CDR2 ANQGSEA. Trimming took off 8 bases at V and 6 bases at J, with 13 bases between the two ends. The CDR3 spans 12 residues.

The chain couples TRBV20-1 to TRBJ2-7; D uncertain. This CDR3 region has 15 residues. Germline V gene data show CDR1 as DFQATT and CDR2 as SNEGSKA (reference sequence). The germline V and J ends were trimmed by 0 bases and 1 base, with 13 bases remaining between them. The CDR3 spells CSARDTDGPSYEQYF. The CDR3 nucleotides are TGCAGTGCTAGAGATACTGACGGGCCTTCCTACGAGCAGTACTTC.

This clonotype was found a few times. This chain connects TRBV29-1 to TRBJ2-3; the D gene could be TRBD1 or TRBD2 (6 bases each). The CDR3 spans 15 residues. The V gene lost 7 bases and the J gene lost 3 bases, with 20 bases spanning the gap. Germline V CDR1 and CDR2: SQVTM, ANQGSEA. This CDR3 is CSAWHRGRLTDTQYF. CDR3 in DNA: TGCAGCGCTTGGCATCGGGGGCGCCTTACAGATACGCAGTATTTT.

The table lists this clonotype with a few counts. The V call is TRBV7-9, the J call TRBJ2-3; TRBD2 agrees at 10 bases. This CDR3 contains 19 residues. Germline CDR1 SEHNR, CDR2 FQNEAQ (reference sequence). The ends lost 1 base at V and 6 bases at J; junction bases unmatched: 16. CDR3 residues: CASSLVAGLAASRGDTQYF. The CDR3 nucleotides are TGTGCCAGCAGCTTAGTAGCAGGACTAGCGGCCTCCCGCGGGGATACGCAGTATTTT.

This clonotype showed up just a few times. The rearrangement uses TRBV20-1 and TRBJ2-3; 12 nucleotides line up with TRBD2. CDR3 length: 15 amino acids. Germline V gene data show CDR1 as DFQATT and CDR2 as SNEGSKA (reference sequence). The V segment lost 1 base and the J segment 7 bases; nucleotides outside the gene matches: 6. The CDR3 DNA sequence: TGCAGTGCTAGAGGACTAGCGGGAGTGAGAAATACGCAGTATTTT. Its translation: CSARGLAGVRNTQYF.

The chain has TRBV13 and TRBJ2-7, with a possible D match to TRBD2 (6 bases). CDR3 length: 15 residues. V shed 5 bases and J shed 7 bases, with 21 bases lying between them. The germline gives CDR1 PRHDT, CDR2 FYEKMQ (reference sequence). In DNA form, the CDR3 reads TGTGCCAGCAGCACCGGGGACTCCGACGCGGGTGAGCAGTACTTC. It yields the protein CASSTGDSDAGEQYF.

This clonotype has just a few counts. The CDR3 nucleotides are TGCAGTGCGGGCGGGGGGCTTGGGTCCTATGGCTACACCTTC. It yields the protein CSAGGGLGSYGYTF. The V and J genes are TRBV20-1 and TRBJ1-2, with D possibly TRBD1 on 6 matching bases. Germline lookup yields CDR1 DFQATT and CDR2 SNEGSKA (reference sequence). V was cut by 6 bases and J by 4 bases, with 18 bases left in between. The CDR3 is 14 amino acids.

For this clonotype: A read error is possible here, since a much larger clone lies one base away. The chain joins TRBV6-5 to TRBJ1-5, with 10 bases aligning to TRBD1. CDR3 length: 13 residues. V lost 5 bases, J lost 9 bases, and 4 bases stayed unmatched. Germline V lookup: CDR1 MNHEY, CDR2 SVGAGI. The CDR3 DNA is TGTGCCAGCAGTCGGACAGGGGGTCGGCCCCAGCATTTT. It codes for CASSRTGGRPQHF.

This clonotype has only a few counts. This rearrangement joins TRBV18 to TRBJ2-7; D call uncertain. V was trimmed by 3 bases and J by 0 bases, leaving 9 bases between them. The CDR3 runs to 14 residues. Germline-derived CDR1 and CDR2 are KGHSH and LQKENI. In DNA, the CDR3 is TGTGCCAGCTCACCCCTTCAGAGCTCCTACGAGCAGTACTTC. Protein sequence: CASSPLQSSYEQYF.

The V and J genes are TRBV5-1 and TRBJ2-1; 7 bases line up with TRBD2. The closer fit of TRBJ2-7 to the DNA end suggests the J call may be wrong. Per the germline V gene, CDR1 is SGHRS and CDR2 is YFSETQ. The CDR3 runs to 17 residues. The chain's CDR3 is CASSVGTTQSSYNEQYF. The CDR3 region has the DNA TGCGCCAGCAGCGTTGGGACTACCCAGAGCTCCTACAATGAGCAGTACTTC.

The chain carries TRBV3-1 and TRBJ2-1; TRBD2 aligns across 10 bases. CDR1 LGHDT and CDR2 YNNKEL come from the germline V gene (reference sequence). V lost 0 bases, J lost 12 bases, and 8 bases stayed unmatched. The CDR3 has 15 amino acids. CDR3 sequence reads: CASSQDSLAGDGQFF. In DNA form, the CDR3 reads TGTGCCAGCAGCCAAGACAGCCTAGCGGGAGATGGGCAGTTCTTC.

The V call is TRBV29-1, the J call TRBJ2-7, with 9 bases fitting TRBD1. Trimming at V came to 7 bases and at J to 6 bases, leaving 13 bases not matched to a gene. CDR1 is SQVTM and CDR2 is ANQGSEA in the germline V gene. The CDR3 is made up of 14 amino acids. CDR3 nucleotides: TGCAGCGCTAATACAGGGGGCCTCAGGGGCGAGCAGTACTTC. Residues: CSANTGGLRGEQYF.

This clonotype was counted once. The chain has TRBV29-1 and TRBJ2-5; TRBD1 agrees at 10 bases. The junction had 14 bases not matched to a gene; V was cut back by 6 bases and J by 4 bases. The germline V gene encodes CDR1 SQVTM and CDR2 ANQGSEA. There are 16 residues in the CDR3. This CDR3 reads CSVAKVMGQGRETQYF. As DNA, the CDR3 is TGCAGCGTGGCTAAGGTTATGGGACAGGGGCGAGAGACCCAGTACTTC.

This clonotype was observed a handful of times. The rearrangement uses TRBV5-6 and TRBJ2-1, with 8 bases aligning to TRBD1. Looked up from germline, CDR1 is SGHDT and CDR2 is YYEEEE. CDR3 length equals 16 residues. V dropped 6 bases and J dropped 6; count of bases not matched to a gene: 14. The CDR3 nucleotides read TGTGCCAGCATCCCCCGAGGGGGACAGGTCGGCAATGAGCAGTTCTTC. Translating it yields CASIPRGGQVGNEQFF.

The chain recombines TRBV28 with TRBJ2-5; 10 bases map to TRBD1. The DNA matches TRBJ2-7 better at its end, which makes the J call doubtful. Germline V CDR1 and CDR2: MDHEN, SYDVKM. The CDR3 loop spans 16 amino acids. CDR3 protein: CASSPPRQGALYEQYF. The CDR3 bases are TGTGCCAGCAGCCCGCCTCGACAGGGGGCTCTTTACGAGCAGTACTTC.

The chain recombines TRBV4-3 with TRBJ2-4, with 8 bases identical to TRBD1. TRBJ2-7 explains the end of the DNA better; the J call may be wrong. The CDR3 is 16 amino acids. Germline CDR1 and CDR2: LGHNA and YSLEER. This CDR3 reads CASSQDRRQGYREQYF. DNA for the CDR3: TGCGCCAGCAGCCAAGATAGGAGACAGGGGTACCGCGAGCAGTACTTC.

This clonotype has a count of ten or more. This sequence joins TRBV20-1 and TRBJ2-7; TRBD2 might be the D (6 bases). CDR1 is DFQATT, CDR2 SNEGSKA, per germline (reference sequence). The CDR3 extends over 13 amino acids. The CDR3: CSASGRSSYEQYF. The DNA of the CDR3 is TGCAGCGCGTCAGGGAGGAGCTCCTACGAGCAGTACTTC.

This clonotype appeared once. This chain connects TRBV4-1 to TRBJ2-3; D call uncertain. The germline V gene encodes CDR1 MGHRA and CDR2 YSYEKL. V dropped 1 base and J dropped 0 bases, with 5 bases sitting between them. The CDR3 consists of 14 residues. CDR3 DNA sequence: TGCGCCAGCAGCCAAGTGTTGAGCACAGATACGCAGTATTTT. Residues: CASSQVLSTDTQYF.

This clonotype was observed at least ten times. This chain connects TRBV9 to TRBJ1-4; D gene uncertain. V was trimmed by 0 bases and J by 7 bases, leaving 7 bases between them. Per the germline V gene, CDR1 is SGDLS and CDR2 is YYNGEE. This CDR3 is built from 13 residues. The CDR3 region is CASSVAPGEKLFF. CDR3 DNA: TGTGCCAGCAGCGTAGCTCCTGGTGAAAAACTGTTTTTT. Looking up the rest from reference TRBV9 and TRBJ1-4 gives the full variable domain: DSGVTQTPKHLITATGQRVTLRCSPRSGDLSVYWYQQSLDQGLQFLIQYYNGEERAKGNILERFSAQQFPDLHSELNLSSLELGDSALYFCASSVAPGEKLFFGSGTQLSVL.

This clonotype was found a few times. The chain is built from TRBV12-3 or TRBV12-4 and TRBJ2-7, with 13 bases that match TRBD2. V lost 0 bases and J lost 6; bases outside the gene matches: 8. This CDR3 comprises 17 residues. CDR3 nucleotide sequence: TGTGCCAGCAGTTTAGCTTATATAGGACTAGCGGGAGCCGAGCAGTACTTC. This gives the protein CASSLAYIGLAGAEQYF.

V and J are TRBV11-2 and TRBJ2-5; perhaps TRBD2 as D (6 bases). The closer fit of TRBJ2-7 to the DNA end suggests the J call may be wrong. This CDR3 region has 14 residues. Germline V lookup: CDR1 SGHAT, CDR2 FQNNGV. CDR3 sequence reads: CASSLKRLGLEQYF. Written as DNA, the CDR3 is TGTGCCAGCAGCTTAAAAAGACTAGGCCTCGAGCAGTACTTC.

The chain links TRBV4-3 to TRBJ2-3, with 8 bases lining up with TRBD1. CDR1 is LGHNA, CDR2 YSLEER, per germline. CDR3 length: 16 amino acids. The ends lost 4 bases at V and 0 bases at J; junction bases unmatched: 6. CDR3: CASSPTGDTSTDTQYF. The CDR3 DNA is TGCGCCAGCAGCCCGACAGGGGATACTAGCACAGATACGCAGTATTTT.

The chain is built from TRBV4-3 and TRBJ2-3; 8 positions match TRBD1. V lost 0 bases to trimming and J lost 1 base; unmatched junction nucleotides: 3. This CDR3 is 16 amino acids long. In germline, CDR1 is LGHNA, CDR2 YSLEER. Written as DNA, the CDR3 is TGCGCCAGCAGCCAAGAGGCAGGGGGCGGCACAGATACGCAGTATTTT. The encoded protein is CASSQEAGGGTDTQYF.

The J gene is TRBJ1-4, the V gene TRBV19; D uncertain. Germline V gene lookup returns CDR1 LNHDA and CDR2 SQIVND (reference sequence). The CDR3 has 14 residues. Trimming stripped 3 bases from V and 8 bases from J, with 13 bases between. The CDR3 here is CASSIRTVREKLFF. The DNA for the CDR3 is TGTGCCAGTAGTATCCGGACGGTTCGGGAAAAACTGTTTTTT. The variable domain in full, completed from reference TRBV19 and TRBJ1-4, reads DGGITQSPKYLFRKEGQNVTLSCEQNLNHDAMYWYRQDPGQGLRLIYYSQIVNDFQKGDIAEGYSVSREKKESFPLTVTSAQKNPTAFYLCASSIRTVREKLFFGSGTQLSVL.

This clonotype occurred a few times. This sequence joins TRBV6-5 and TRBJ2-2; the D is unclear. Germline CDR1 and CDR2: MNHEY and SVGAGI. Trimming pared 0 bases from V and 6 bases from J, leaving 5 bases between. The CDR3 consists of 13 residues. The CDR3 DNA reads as TGTGCCAGCAGTTACTCAACTGCCGGGGAGCTGTTTTTT. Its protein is CASSYSTAGELFF.